Sequencing of this T cell receptor (beta chain) was carried out in a study of radiation and T cells in renal cell carcinoma. Time point denoted: baseline pretreatment blood. Described treatment: 15 Gy SBRT to primary tumor, nephrectomy 4 weeks later. The table came from immunoSEQ multiplex PCR; TCRdb's copy has only in-frame clones and leaves some out. The table lists about 140,000 clones, around four fifths of them singletons. This CDR3 spans 20 amino acids. V shed 0 bases, J shed 0 bases, and the junction held 15 bases outside the gene matches. Looked up from germline, CDR1 is LGHNA and CDR2 is YSLEER.

The chain has TRBV4-3 and TRBJ2-3; TRBD1 matches at 7 bases. The receptor's source is a woman aged 50 to 60 with renal cell carcinoma. This specimen was blood, taken from a patient whose treatment included radiotherapy and nephrectomy. The chain's CDR3 is CASSQEWQGDNSLSTDTQYF. The CDR3 DNA reads TGCGCCAGCAGCCAAGAATGGCAGGGGGACAACTCACTTAGCACAGATACGCAGTATTTT.